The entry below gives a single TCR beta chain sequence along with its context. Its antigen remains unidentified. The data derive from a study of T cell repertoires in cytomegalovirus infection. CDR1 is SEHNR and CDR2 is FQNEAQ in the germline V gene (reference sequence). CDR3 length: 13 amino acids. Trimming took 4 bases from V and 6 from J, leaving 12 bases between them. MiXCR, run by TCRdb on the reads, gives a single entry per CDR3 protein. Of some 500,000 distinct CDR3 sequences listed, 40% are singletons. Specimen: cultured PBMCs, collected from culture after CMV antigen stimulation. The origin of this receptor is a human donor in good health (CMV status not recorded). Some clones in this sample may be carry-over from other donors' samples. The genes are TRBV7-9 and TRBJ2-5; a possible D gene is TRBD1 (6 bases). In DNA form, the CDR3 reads TGTGCCAGCAGCTCACAGGGAGAACAGACCCAGTACTTC. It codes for CASSSQGEQTQYF.